The 3 T cell receptor beta chains reported below all come from one sample, sequenced in a study of response to subunit inactivated influenza vaccine. TCRdb reanalysed the RT-PCR reads using MiXCR and keeps one entry per CDR3 protein. The sample carries around 750,000 distinct CDR3 sequences, around 20% recorded once. Sequences were derived from PBMCs from blood, sampled 5 days after vaccination. Receptors were obtained from a man aged 50-60 years who received an inactivated influenza vaccine.

This clonotype was recorded a few times. The chain carries TRBV6-5 and TRBJ1-5; D uncertain. This CDR3 spans 14 amino acids. V was pared by 1 base and J by 4 bases, with 8 bases between. Germline loops: CDR1 MNHEY, CDR2 SVGAGI. CDR3 region: CASSYLRENQPQHF. The CDR3 coding sequence is TGTGCCAGCAGTTACTTGAGGGAAAATCAGCCCCAGCATTTT.

This clonotype occurred many times. V gene TRBV7-9 combines with J gene TRBJ2-2, with 7 bases matching TRBD2. The CDR3 totals 16 residues. V lost 5 bases, J lost 4 bases, and 10 bases stayed unmatched. Germline V lookup: CDR1 SEHNR, CDR2 FQNEAQ (reference sequence). The CDR3 spells CASSPPSGGGTGELFF. The CDR3 DNA reads TGTGCCAGCAGCCCTCCTAGCGGTGGGGGCACCGGGGAGCTGTTTTTT.

This clonotype was detected once. The CDR3 loop is CSASLAVFNEQFF. The CDR3 DNA sequence: TGCAGTGCAAGCCTAGCGGTTTTCAATGAGCAGTTCTTC. The V call is TRBV20-1, the J call TRBJ2-1; 7 bases fit TRBD2. The CDR3 has 13 residues. Germline V gene lookup returns CDR1 DFQATT and CDR2 SNEGSKA (reference sequence). After removal of 6 bases from V and 6 bases from J, the junction contained 8 bases not matched to a gene.